These 23 T cell receptor beta chains were all obtained from the same sample, sequenced in a study of blood T cell repertoires in COVID-19. Repertoires were generated with immunoSEQ multiplex PCR, while TCRdb's copy carries only in-frame clones and drops some. The table has 230,000 or so clones, about 88% seen once. Sequences were obtained from peripheral blood. These TCRs come from a woman between 40 and 55 years old who had recovered from COVID-19.

The genes are TRBV28 and TRBJ1-2; TRBD1 matches 7 bases. Germline V CDR1 and CDR2: MDHEN, SYDVKM. This CDR3 is built from 15 residues. The junction had 10 bases not matched to a gene; V was cut back by 7 bases and J by 2 bases. The CDR3 is CASKRNWDRNYGYTF. In DNA form, the CDR3 reads TGTGCCAGCAAGAGAAACTGGGACAGAAACTATGGCTACACCTTC.

The genes are TRBV19 and TRBJ2-1; 9 nucleotides line up with TRBD2. V was clipped by 3 bases and J by 4 bases; unmatched bases: 22. Per the germline V gene, CDR1 is LNHDA and CDR2 is SQIVND (reference sequence). The CDR3 runs 21 residues. CDR3 DNA: TGTGCCAGTAGTATGTTTTTGGCTAGCGGGATAATTAAAGGGGCATACAATGAGCAGTTCTTC. Protein: CASSMFLASGIIKGAYNEQFF.

A word on this clone: Other DNA sequences in this sample translate to the same CDR3. Here the CDR3 reads CASRDKDNEQFF. Written as DNA, the CDR3 is TGCGCCAGCCGGGACAAAGACAATGAGCAGTTCTTC. The V and J genes are TRBV5-1 and TRBJ2-1; the D gene is possibly TRBD1 (6 bases). Trimming took 7 bases from V and 5 from J, leaving 10 bases between them. Looked up from germline, CDR1 is SGHRS and CDR2 is YFSETQ. The CDR3 is made up of 12 amino acids.

The genes are TRBV19 and TRBJ2-3; 13 positions agree with TRBD2. The V gene end was trimmed by 3 bases and the J gene end by 3 bases; junction bases not matched to a gene: 0. Germline CDR1 and CDR2: LNHDA and SQIVND (reference sequence). The CDR3 loop spans 15 amino acids. In nucleotides, the CDR3 is TGTGCCAGTAGTATGGGACTAGCGGGGACAGATACGCAGTATTTT. It specifies CASSMGLAGTDTQYF.

The J gene is TRBJ2-2, the V gene TRBV15; D is possibly TRBD2 (6 bases). This CDR3 contains 13 residues. V was trimmed by 7 bases and J by 7 bases, leaving 13 bases between them. Per the germline V gene, CDR1 is LNHNV and CDR2 is YYDKDF (reference sequence). CDR3 loop: CATTRDFHGELFF. The CDR3 DNA reads TGTGCCACCACCAGGGACTTTCACGGGGAGCTGTTTTTT.

This clone showed up just a few times. The CDR3, as DNA: TGTGCCAGCAGCCCCAGCGGCGGGGGAATTACTGCTACGCAGTATTTT. Its translation: CASSPSGGGITATQYF. The V gene is TRBV9, the J gene TRBJ2-3; 7 bases map to TRBD2. CDR3 size: 16 residues. Germline V gene data show CDR1 as SGDLS and CDR2 as YYNGEE. The ends lost 4 bases at V and 8 bases at J; junction bases unmatched: 16.

V is TRBV15 and J is TRBJ2-3, with TRBD1 as a possible D gene (7 bases). CDR3 length: 15 residues. V gave up 6 bases and J gave up 1 base, with 14 bases separating them. Germline-derived CDR1 and CDR2 are LNHNV and YYDKDF (reference sequence). Here the CDR3 DNA reads TGTGCCACCAGTTCCCCAGGGGGGCGCACAGATACGCAGTATTTT. It yields the protein CATSSPGGRTDTQYF.

This chain joins TRBV2 and TRBJ2-7; TRBD1 aligns across 7 bases. Unmatched junction bases numbered 11, after V lost 10 bases and J lost 5 bases. The germline V gene has CDR1 SNHLY and CDR2 FYNNEI. The CDR3 spans 13 residues. CDR3 loop: CAKRGPDPNEQYF. The CDR3 DNA reads as TGTGCCAAAAGGGGGCCGGATCCAAACGAGCAGTACTTC.

The chain is built from TRBV19 and TRBJ2-1; 8 nucleotides match TRBD2. The CDR3 totals 16 residues. Germline lookup yields CDR1 LNHDA and CDR2 SQIVND (reference sequence). J lost 8 bases, V lost 5 bases, and 14 bases had no gene match. The CDR3 sequence: CASSSRGSGISDEQFF. DNA for the CDR3: TGTGCCAGTAGTTCCCGCGGTAGCGGGATTAGTGATGAGCAGTTCTTC.

The CDR3 coding sequence is TGTGCCAGCATGACGAGGACAGTTTCGTTCTACACCTTC. Translation: CASMTRTVSFYTF. The V and J genes are TRBV6-5 and TRBJ1-2; D is possibly TRBD1 (6 bases). Trimming removed 7 bases from V and 10 bases from J, with 19 bases in between. In germline, CDR1 is MNHEY, CDR2 SVGAGI. The CDR3 sequence is 13 residues long.

V gene TRBV13 combines with J gene TRBJ2-5; no clear D gene. This CDR3 spans 13 amino acids. V gave up 0 bases and J gave up 4 bases, with 6 bases separating them. In germline, CDR1 is PRHDT, CDR2 FYEKMQ (reference sequence). The CDR3 region is CASSLGRVETQYF. The CDR3 nucleotides read TGTGCCAGCAGCTTAGGCCGGGTAGAGACCCAGTACTTC.

This chain uses TRBV2 with TRBJ1-5, with D perhaps TRBD1 (5 bases). The V gene's germline CDR1 is SNHLY and CDR2 FYNNEI. Trimming removed 9 bases from V and 4 bases from J, with 13 bases in between. This CDR3 spans 13 amino acids. CDR3 sequence: CASTVGGNQPQHF. The CDR3 DNA is TGTGCCAGTACCGTGGGGGGTAATCAGCCCCAGCATTTT.

V and J are TRBV25-1 and TRBJ2-2, with 10 bases identical to TRBD1. The CDR3 is 17 amino acids. Germline lookup yields CDR1 MGHDK and CDR2 SYGVNS. J gave up 5 bases and V 2 bases, and 8 bases lay outside the gene matches. The CDR3 sequence: CASSETAGTGETGELFF. In DNA, the CDR3 is TGTGCCAGCAGTGAAACTGCTGGGACAGGGGAGACCGGGGAGCTGTTTTTT.

This clone was counted a few times. The chain couples TRBV11-3 to TRBJ2-1; D gene unclear. Trimming pared 4 bases from V and 6 bases from J, leaving 13 bases between. The germline CDR1 and CDR2 sequences are SGHNT and YENEEA. The length of the CDR3 is 14 residues. Written as DNA, the CDR3 is TGTGCCAGCAGCTCCCCGGCTAGTTTCAATGAGCAGTTCTTC. Translated, it gives CASSSPASFNEQFF. The entire variable domain, with the rest obtained from reference TRBV11-3 and TRBJ2-1, is as follows: EAGVVQSPRYKIIEKKQPVAFWCNPISGHNTLYWYLQNLGQGPELLIRYENEEAVDDSQLPKDRFSAERLKGVDSTLKIQPAELGDSAVYLCASSSPASFNEQFFGPGTRLTVL.

V gene TRBV12-5 combines with J gene TRBJ1-6, with a weak D call TRBD1 (6 bases). Germline lookup yields CDR1 LGHNT and CDR2 FRNRAP. The length of the CDR3 is 13 residues. V gave up 10 bases and J gave up 7 bases, with 14 bases separating them. The DNA of the CDR3 is TGTGCTATTAATACAGGGACCAATTCACCCCTCCACTTT. It translates to CAINTGTNSPLHF.

V gene TRBV7-9 combines with J gene TRBJ2-1; 9 bases fit TRBD2. Trimming cost V 4 bases and J 4 bases; bases outside gene matches: 14. The CDR3 has 18 amino acids. CDR1 and CDR2 from the germline V gene are SEHNR and FQNEAQ (reference sequence). DNA for the CDR3: TGTGCCAGCAGCTCCCCCTGGAATTCTAGCGGGATATACAATGAGCAGTTCTTC. As protein: CASSSPWNSSGIYNEQFF.

The chain has TRBV5-4 and TRBJ1-1; TRBD1 matches at 7 bases. CDR3 length equals 15 residues. The junction had 7 bases not matched to a gene; V was cut back by 4 bases and J by 1 base. CDR1 SGHNT and CDR2 YYREEE come from the germline V gene (reference sequence). CDR3 DNA: TGTGCCAGCAGCGCGACGAACAGGGGGAACACTGAAGCTTTCTTT. Translated: CASSATNRGNTEAFF.

The CDR3 sequence: CASSDAGSGANVLTF. The CDR3 nucleotides are TGTGCCAGCAGTGATGCAGGCTCTGGGGCCAACGTCCTGACTTTC. The J gene is TRBJ2-6, the V gene TRBV6-1; D unresolved. The CDR3 is made up of 15 amino acids. Looked up from germline, CDR1 is MNHNS and CDR2 is SASEGT. The ends were cut back, 3 bases at V and 0 bases at J, with 6 bases in the middle.

The chain uses TRBV4-3 and TRBJ1-2; 9 nucleotides line up with TRBD1. The germline CDR1 and CDR2 sequences are LGHNA and YSLEER. This CDR3 comprises 14 residues. Trimming at V came to 4 bases and at J to 7 bases, leaving 7 bases not matched to a gene. CDR3 nucleotide sequence: TGCGCCAGCAGCCGCACCGGGACAGGGTCTGGCTACACCTTC. It translates to CASSRTGTGSGYTF.

The chain joins TRBV18 to TRBJ2-3; unclear D gene. This CDR3 has 15 amino acids. The V end lost 0 bases, the J end lost 0 bases, and 7 bases lay between the germline ends. CDR1 is KGHSH and CDR2 is LQKENI in the germline V gene. DNA of the CDR3: TGTGCCAGCTCACCACCCCCCCTTAGCACAGATACGCAGTATTTT. This encodes CASSPPPLSTDTQYF. Supplemented by reference TRBV18 and TRBJ2-3, the full variable domain reads NAGVMQNPRHLVRRRGQEARLRCSPMKGHSHVYWYRQLPEEGLKFMVYLQKENIIDESGMPKERFSAEFPKEGPSILRIQQVVRGDSAAYFCASSPPPLSTDTQYFGPGTRLTVL.

The chain links TRBV3-1 (or the pseudogene TRBV3-2) to TRBJ1-4; no clear D. The CDR3 runs 14 residues. Trimming left V 4 bases short and J 4 bases short, with 10 bases between. The germline V gene encodes CDR1 LGHDT and CDR2 YNNKEL (reference sequence). The CDR3 is CASSRAANNEKLFF. The CDR3 coding sequence is TGTGCCAGCAGCCGGGCCGCTAATAATGAAAAACTGTTTTTT.

V usage is TRBV7-9 and J usage is TRBJ1-2; TRBD1 matches 8 bases. Losses at the gene ends were 4 bases for V and 11 bases for J; bases not matched to a gene: 6. CDR1 and CDR2 from the germline V gene are SEHNR and FQNEAQ (reference sequence). The CDR3 runs to 12 residues. CDR3 sequence (DNA): TGTGCCAGCAGCTCAGAACAGGGGGGGTACACCTTC. Translating gives CASSSEQGGYTF.

The chain has TRBV7-9 and TRBJ2-3; 9 bases fit TRBD1. The trim removed 3 bases at V and 3 bases at J, leaving 4 bases unmatched. The CDR3 consists of 15 residues. CDR1 SEHNR and CDR2 FQNEAQ come from the germline V gene (reference sequence). The DNA for the CDR3 is TGTGCCAGCAGCTTCCGACAGGGGGTAACAGATACGCAGTATTTT. It translates to CASSFRQGVTDTQYF.